Listed below are T cell receptor beta chains from one sample, sequenced in a study of monozygotic twins with inflammatory bowel disease. TCRdb reprocessed the 5' RACE reads and reports one entry per CDR3 protein, with no DNA. The sample's table shows 330,000 or so distinct CDR3 sequences. Sequencing used blood. Receptors originate from a human donor with ulcerative colitis or Crohn's disease, or a healthy co-twin of an affected twin (not recorded which). CDR3s include the opening cysteine and the closing phenylalanine or tryptophan.

TRBJ1-5	TRBV20-1	17	CSAGTGGIIYSNQPQHF
TRBJ1-2	TRBV7-9	15	CASSSGTGSNYGYTF
TRBJ1-3	TRBV20-1	14	CSASPDGTGNTIYF
TRBJ2-1	TRBV28	17	CASSPGGWQSSYNEQFF
TRBJ1-2	TRBV15	14	CATSRERISDGYTF
TRBJ1-1	TRBV19	13	CATRQGSGTEAFF
TRBJ2-1	TRBV4-1	13	CASSQAGAHEQFF
TRBJ2-1	TRBV7-9	16	CASSFDSQRGVNEQFF
TRBJ2-2	TRBV20-1	12	CSAREGTGELFF
TRBJ1-1	TRBV20-1	14	CSARDRNRVTEAFF
TRBJ1-5	TRBV5-6	15	CASSLGQTIDQPQHF